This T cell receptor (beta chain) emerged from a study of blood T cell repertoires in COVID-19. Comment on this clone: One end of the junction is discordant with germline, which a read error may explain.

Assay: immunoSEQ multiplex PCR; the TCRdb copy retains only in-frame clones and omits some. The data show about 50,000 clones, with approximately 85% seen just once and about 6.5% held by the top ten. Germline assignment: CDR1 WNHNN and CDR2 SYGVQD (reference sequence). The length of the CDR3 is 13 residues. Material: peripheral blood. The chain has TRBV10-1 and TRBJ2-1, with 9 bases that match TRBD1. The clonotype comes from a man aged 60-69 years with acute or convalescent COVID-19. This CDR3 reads CASSSGTGNVQFF. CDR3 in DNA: TGCGCCAGCAGTTCCGGGACAGGGAATGTGCAGTTCTTC.